This is a list of T cell receptor beta chains from one sample in a study of cytomegalovirus exposure and HLA in healthy donors. Generated by immunoSEQ multiplex PCR, the TCRdb table keeps only in-frame clones and is missing some. The sample has some 150,000 clones; around 86% are singletons. The sample taken for sequencing was PBMCs. Source of these receptors: a woman aged 50 to 60 in good health and CMV-seropositive. The CDR3 runs from the conserved cysteine through the conserved F or W. D genes are given only for firm matches. Expanded clones get a size class; other rows say once, few or many, or leave the size out.

v_call	j_call	clone_size	d_call	cdr3_nt	cdr3_aa
TRBV7-8	TRBJ2-1	.	.	TGTGCCAGCAGCTTAGTTAGGTGGCTAGCAAACCACAATGAGCAGTTCTTC	CASSLVRWLANHNEQFF
TRBV7-9	TRBJ2-2	.	.	TGTGCCAGCAACCGGGGGTCGAACACCGGGGAGCTGTTTTTT	CASNRGSNTGELFF
TRBV5-4	TRBJ1-1	few	.	TGTGCCAGCAACAAGAATGCGGGCACTGAAGCTTTCTTT	CASNKNAGTEAFF
TRBV6-5	TRBJ1-1	.	TRBD1	TGTGCCAGCAGTTACGGACAGGGAAACACTGAAGCTTTCTTT	CASSYGQGNTEAFF
TRBV28	TRBJ2-3	.	.	TGTGCCAGCAGTTTATATACTGCCGCCACAGATACGCAGTATTTT	CASSLYTAATDTQYF
TRBV7-2	TRBJ2-7	.	.	TGTGCCAGCAGCTCGCAACGGGGCTACGAGCAGTACTTC	CASSSQRGYEQYF
TRBV29-1	TRBJ2-3	.	TRBD2	TGCAGCGTTGCAGCTAGCGGGGGACACACAGATACGCAGTATTTT	CSVAASGGHTDTQYF
TRBV14	TRBJ2-6	few	.	TGTGCCAGCAGCCAGGGGGCAGCAGGGGCCAACGTCCTGACTTTC	CASSQGAAGANVLTF
TRBV2	TRBJ2-3	.	TRBD2	TGTGCCAGCAGTGACTGGCGGGGGACGGATACGCAGTATTTT	CASSDWRGTDTQYF
TRBV11-2	TRBJ1-4	.	TRBD1	TGTGCCAGCAGCCAGCAAGGGGGCTCGGTAGAAAAACTGTTTTTT	CASSQQGGSVEKLFF
TRBV9	TRBJ1-6	.	TRBD1	TGTGCCAGCAGCGGAATACAGGGGGGTTCCTATAATTCACCCCTCCACTTT	CASSGIQGGSYNSPLHF
TRBV6-5	TRBJ2-5	.	.	TGTGCCAGCAGTTACCATGGGGGGTCAGAGACCCAGTACTTC	CASSYHGGSETQYF
TRBV28	TRBJ1-4	.	.	TGTGCCAGCAGCCGGCCCCTTTTGCGGGAAAAACTGTTTTTT	CASSRPLLREKLFF
TRBV7-9	TRBJ1-1	.	.	TGTGCCAGCAGCTTAACAGAGCTAAGCACTGAAGCTTTCTTT	CASSLTELSTEAFF
TRBV28	TRBJ1-2	.	.	TGTGCCAGCAGTTTTATCAGCTATGGCTACACCTTC	CASSFISYGYTF
TRBV7-9	TRBJ1-1	.	TRBD1	TGTTCCAGCAGCTTTGGACAGGGGGCGGCGGATGAAGCTTTCTTT	CSSSFGQGAADEAFF
TRBV10-1	TRBJ1-1	once	.	TGCGCCAGCAGTGAGACTAGGACAGCTGCTTTCTTT	CASSETRTAAFF
TRBV5-4	TRBJ2-7	.	TRBD1	TGTGCCAGCAGTCCGGACAGGACCTACTACGAGCAGTACTTC	CASSPDRTYYEQYF
TRBV7-9	TRBJ2-5	.	.	TGTGCCAGCAGCTTAGTAGTAATAGGGGTAGGAGAGACCCAGTACTTC	CASSLVVIGVGETQYF
TRBV6-1	TRBJ2-3	.	TRBD2	TGTGCCAGCAGTGAAGGTATGATGCTAGCGGGAGTCAGAGATACGCAGTATTTT	CASSEGMMLAGVRDTQYF
TRBV27	TRBJ2-2	.	TRBD2	TGTGCCAGCAGTTTAGGACTAGCCAGGTCCACCGGGGAGCTGTTTTTT	CASSLGLARSTGELFF
TRBV7-9	TRBJ1-6	.	.	TGTGCCAGCAGGCGGGGAAATTCACCCCTCCACTTT	CASRRGNSPLHF
TRBV5-1	TRBJ2-7	once	.	TGCGCCAGCAGCCTTGGTTTCACCTTGAGTAACGAGCAGTACTTC	CASSLGFTLSNEQYF
TRBV7-3	TRBJ1-2	.	.	TGTGCCAGCAGCCCCCGATCGGACTATGGCTACACCTTC	CASSPRSDYGYTF